This T cell receptor beta chain came from a study of graft-versus-host responses after intestinal transplantation. At the level of the study: Transplant types were multivisceral, liver-intestinal, or isolated intestinal. Uniformly, recipients were administered anti-thymocyte globulin induction with subsequent tacrolimus and steroids for 2 to 3 years.

Study-level results: Some GvH clones appeared in ileal mucosa or blood before recipient bone marrow. High graft-versus-host to host-versus-graft T cell clonal ratios marked allografts of patients with graft-donor macrochimerism.

This clone occurred once. Its antigen is not identified. Profiling relied on immunoSEQ multiplex PCR, and the TCRdb table lists in-frame clones only, not all of them. The sample includes 50,000 or so clones, roughly 91% of them seen just once. V shed 5 bases and J shed 5 bases, with 12 bases lying between them. The CDR3 has 13 residues. Germline V lookup: CDR1 MNHEY, CDR2 SMNVEV (reference sequence). This rearrangement joins TRBV27 to TRBJ1-2; D call uncertain. The source is a human patient who received an intestinal transplant, so some T cells may come from the graft donor. Sequenced here: PBMCs, sampled roughly 760 days after a first intestinal transplant, on the day of a second. CDR3 nucleotide sequence: TGTGCCAGCAGTCCGAGGGCCGAATATGGCTACACCTTC. This gives the protein CASSPRAEYGYTF.